These 32 T cell receptor beta chains originate from one sample sequenced in a study of technical replicates of blood from a few donors. Sequencing used immunoSEQ multiplex PCR; TCRdb keeps in-frame clones, though not all of them. This table has roughly 82,000 clones, under 95% appearing once. Sample: T cells isolated from PBMCs. The origin of the receptors is a human donor in good health.

The chain joins TRBV9 to TRBJ2-1; no firm D call. Germline V gene sequence: CDR1 SGDLS, CDR2 YYNGEE. This CDR3 is built from 15 residues. The V end lost 2 bases, the J end lost 2 bases, and 11 bases lay between the germline ends. The chain's CDR3 is CASSVHRVPYNEQFF. In DNA form, the CDR3 reads TGTGCCAGCAGCGTCCACCGAGTCCCCTACAATGAGCAGTTCTTC.

The chain is built from TRBV9 and TRBJ2-2, with D unresolved. CDR1 and CDR2 from the germline V gene are SGDLS and YYNGEE. The ends were cut back, 4 bases at V and 6 bases at J, with 10 bases in the middle. The CDR3 loop spans 13 amino acids. CDR3 sequence: CASSQFLAGELFF. In DNA, the CDR3 is TGTGCCAGCAGCCAGTTTTTGGCCGGGGAGCTGTTTTTT.

This clone was counted a single time. The chain couples TRBV15 to TRBJ2-7; a weak D match, TRBD1 (5 bases). V gave up 5 bases and J gave up 2 bases, with 13 bases separating them. The germline V gene encodes CDR1 LNHNV and CDR2 YYDKDF (reference sequence). CDR3 length equals 14 residues. The chain's CDR3 is CATSGKTAPYEQYF. As DNA, the CDR3 is TGTGCCACCAGCGGTAAGACAGCCCCCTACGAGCAGTACTTC. The full variable domain, its missing parts supplied by reference TRBV15 and TRBJ2-7, is DAMVIQNPRYQVTQFGKPVTLSCSQTLNHNVMYWYQQKSSQAPKLLFHYYDKDFNNEADTPDNFQSRRPNTSFCFLDIRSPGLGDTAMYLCATSGKTAPYEQYFGPGTRLTVT.

This clone was seen a single time. The rearrangement uses TRBV15 and TRBJ2-7, with 7 nucleotides matching TRBD1. The germline gives CDR1 LNHNV, CDR2 YYDKDF (reference sequence). Trimming took 0 bases from V and 1 from J; bases not matched to a gene: 12. This CDR3 has 18 amino acids. The CDR3: CATSRDPTHMTGSYEQYF. DNA for the CDR3: TGTGCCACCAGCAGAGACCCCACGCACATGACAGGGTCCTACGAGCAGTACTTC. Filled out from reference TRBV15 and TRBJ2-7, the complete variable domain reads DAMVIQNPRYQVTQFGKPVTLSCSQTLNHNVMYWYQQKSSQAPKLLFHYYDKDFNNEADTPDNFQSRRPNTSFCFLDIRSPGLGDTAMYLCATSRDPTHMTGSYEQYFGPGTRLTVT.

The V and J genes are TRBV19 and TRBJ1-5; 8 nucleotides align to TRBD1. This CDR3 contains 15 residues. The J segment lost 4 bases and the V segment lost 2 bases, leaving 4 bases of the junction unmatched. Germline V gene lookup returns CDR1 LNHDA and CDR2 SQIVND (reference sequence). CDR3 amino acids: CASSIRTGKNQPQHF. CDR3 nucleotides: TGTGCCAGTAGTATACGGACAGGGAAAAATCAGCCCCAGCATTTT.

The chain couples TRBV6-1 to TRBJ1-6, with 9 positions matching TRBD1. This CDR3 has 15 residues. V gave up 2 bases and J gave up 10 bases; unmatched junction bases: 6. Per the germline V gene, CDR1 is MNHNS and CDR2 is SASEGT. This CDR3 reads CASSETRDRESPLHF. The CDR3 bases are TGTGCCAGCAGTGAAACGCGGGACAGGGAATCACCCCTCCACTTT.

Written as DNA, the CDR3 is TGTGCCAGTACCTCAGATCGGGGACAGAGAAATACGCAGTATTTT. Translation: CASTSDRGQRNTQYF. The chain employs TRBV19 and TRBJ2-3; 7 bases are shared with TRBD1. CDR3 length: 15 amino acids. From germline, CDR1 is LNHDA and CDR2 SQIVND (reference sequence). The J segment lost 7 bases and the V segment lost 7 bases, leaving 14 bases of the junction unmatched. Supplemented by reference TRBV19 and TRBJ2-3, the full variable domain reads DGGITQSPKYLFRKEGQNVTLSCEQNLNHDAMYWYRQDPGQGLRLIYYSQIVNDFQKGDIAEGYSVSREKKESFPLTVTSAQKNPTAFYLCASTSDRGQRNTQYFGPGTRLTVL.

CDR3 DNA: TGTGCCAGCAGCCCTTTCCCCTTAGGGCGGGACGTCTCCTACGAGCAGTACTTC. This translates into CASSPFPLGRDVSYEQYF. J is TRBJ2-7 and V is TRBV7-8; D is possibly TRBD2 (6 bases). The CDR3 contains 18 residues. The germline CDR1 and CDR2 sequences are SGHVS and FQNEAQ. The V and J ends lost 5 bases and 0 bases respectively, with 23 bases between them.

The count of this clone is one. The chain couples TRBV6-1 to TRBJ1-1; D is uncertain. The CDR3 runs to 13 residues. The germline V gene encodes CDR1 MNHNS and CDR2 SASEGT. V was clipped by 6 bases and J by 1 base, with 9 bases between them. DNA for the CDR3: TGTGCCAGCAGCTACTTCGGGAACACTGAAGCTTTCTTT. It is translated as CASSYFGNTEAFF.

The chain couples TRBV29-1 to TRBJ2-7, with 8 bases lining up with TRBD1. CDR3 size: 14 residues. From germline, CDR1 is SQVTM and CDR2 ANQGSEA. With V trimmed by 6 bases and J by 5 bases, 12 bases remained unmatched. The DNA of the CDR3 is TGCAGCGTCCAATTAACAGGGGGTTTGGACGAGCAGTACTTC. Encoded protein: CSVQLTGGLDEQYF.

The chain has TRBV6-1 and TRBJ2-7, with a tentative D call TRBD2 (6 bases). Germline CDR1 reads MNHNS; CDR2 reads SASEGT. This CDR3 region has 15 residues. V lost 7 bases to trimming and J lost 2 bases, with 18 bases between them. CDR3 sequence reads: CASIRSGDGAYEQYF. CDR3 sequence (DNA): TGTGCCAGCATTAGGTCGGGGGACGGCGCCTACGAGCAGTACTTC.

This clone has only one observation. V is TRBV10-3 and J is TRBJ1-1; D ambiguous. V lost 0 bases and J 3 bases, leaving 8 bases between the germline ends. The germline V gene encodes CDR1 ENHRY and CDR2 SYGVKD. This CDR3 has 14 amino acids. The CDR3 nucleotides read TGTGCCATCAGTGAGTCGTGGGGAGACACTGAAGCTTTCTTT. Residues: CAISESWGDTEAFF.

J is TRBJ2-2 and V is TRBV21-1; TRBD1 reflects the table's D call only, with no check against the DNA. TRBV21-1 is assigned pseudogene status. This CDR3 contains 16 residues. The CDR3 loop is CASSKRQGFRTGELFF. CDR3 sequence (DNA): TGTGCCAGCAGCAAGAGACAGGGGTTCAGGACCGGGGAGCTGTTTTTT.

J is TRBJ1-2 and V is TRBV10-3; D not resolved. Trimming left V 1 base short and J 6 bases short, with 9 bases between. Germline assignment: CDR1 ENHRY and CDR2 SYGVKD. CDR3 length: 13 residues. The CDR3 DNA follows: TGTGCCATCAGTGAGTACGCTCTAGATGGCTACACCTTC. It translates to CAISEYALDGYTF.

The chain uses TRBV27 and TRBJ1-1; 9 nucleotides align to TRBD1. The ends lost 6 bases at V and 1 base at J; junction bases unmatched: 9. CDR3 length: 16 residues. Germline loops: CDR1 MNHEY, CDR2 SMNVEV (reference sequence). The CDR3 region has the DNA TGTGCCAGCAGCCCGGGACAGGGAATTTGGAACACTGAAGCTTTCTTT. Its translation is CASSPGQGIWNTEAFF.

J is TRBJ2-5 and V is TRBV6-1; TRBD2 might be the D (6 bases). Trimming pared 4 bases from V and 2 bases from J, leaving 23 bases between. CDR3 length: 18 amino acids. CDR1 and CDR2 from the germline V gene are MNHNS and SASEGT. DNA for the CDR3: TGTGCCAGCAGTGTCGGCCCCTCACAAGGAGGGAATCAAGAGACCCAGTACTTC. It is translated as CASSVGPSQGGNQETQYF.

V usage is TRBV30 and J usage is TRBJ1-1, with D unresolved. CDR1 and CDR2 from the germline V gene are GTSNPN and SVGIG (reference sequence). CDR3 size: 15 residues. V was pared by 5 bases and J by 5 bases, with 21 bases between. This chain's CDR3 is CAWEIALRLRTEAFF. The CDR3 region has the DNA TGTGCCTGGGAGATTGCTCTCCGACTCCGGACTGAAGCTTTCTTT.

This chain connects TRBV30 to TRBJ2-5, with TRBD1 matching 7 bases. The CDR3 totals 15 residues. Trimming removed 3 bases from V and 4 bases from J; junction bases left unmatched: 11. Per germline, CDR1 GTSNPN and CDR2 SVGIG (reference sequence). CDR3 coding DNA: TGTGCCTGGAGGCCAGGGACAGTCGCGGGAGAGACCCAGTACTTC. It yields the protein CAWRPGTVAGETQYF.

This rearrangement joins TRBV28 to TRBJ1-4, with 7 bases identical to TRBD1. The CDR3 is 14 amino acids. The ends lost 6 bases at V and 6 bases at J; junction bases unmatched: 7. Germline CDR1 reads MDHEN; CDR2 reads SYDVKM. The CDR3 protein is CASSTGQRYEKLFF. As DNA, the CDR3 is TGTGCCAGCAGCACGGGACAGAGATATGAAAAACTGTTTTTT.

This chain links TRBV6-5 with TRBJ2-5; 7 bases align to TRBD1. This CDR3 region has 16 residues. The junction had 7 bases not matched to a gene; V was cut back by 2 bases and J by 1 base. Per germline, CDR1 MNHEY and CDR2 SVGAGI. As DNA, the CDR3 is TGTGCCAGCAGTTACGGCCTAGGGACAGCCCAAGAGACCCAGTACTTC. Translation gives CASSYGLGTAQETQYF.

J is TRBJ1-1 and V is TRBV19; D perhaps matches TRBD1 (5 bases). The germline V gene encodes CDR1 LNHDA and CDR2 SQIVND (reference sequence). The CDR3 sequence is 13 residues long. V dropped 11 bases and J dropped 0 bases, with 13 bases sitting between them. CDR3 residues: CAGGAGLNTEAFF. The CDR3 coding sequence is TGTGCCGGGGGTGCGGGGTTGAACACTGAAGCTTTCTTT. Looking up the rest from reference TRBV19 and TRBJ1-1 gives the full variable domain: DGGITQSPKYLFRKEGQNVTLSCEQNLNHDAMYWYRQDPGQGLRLIYYSQIVNDFQKGDIAEGYSVSREKKESFPLTVTSAQKNPTAFYLCAGGAGLNTEAFFGQGTRLTVV.

This sequence joins TRBV19 and TRBJ2-1, with D perhaps TRBD2 (6 bases). Germline V gene lookup returns CDR1 LNHDA and CDR2 SQIVND (reference sequence). The length of the CDR3 is 15 residues. With 5 bases removed from V and 6 bases from J, the gap between germline ends came to 17 bases. Here the CDR3 reads CASSSTSPVVNEQFF. The DNA of the CDR3 is TGTGCCAGTAGTTCAACTAGCCCTGTCGTCAATGAGCAGTTCTTC.

In this sample, this clone turned up a few times. The chain has TRBV9 and TRBJ1-1; D remains ambiguous. V was trimmed by 9 bases and J by 1 base, leaving 22 bases between them. The CDR3 has 16 amino acids. Germline V lookup: CDR1 SGDLS, CDR2 YYNGEE. The CDR3 bases are TGTGCCACGACCTCCCCTCTAGCAGGCGAGAACACTGAAGCTTTCTTT. As protein: CATTSPLAGENTEAFF.

V usage is TRBV11-3 and J usage is TRBJ1-1; D remains unclear. The germline gives CDR1 SGHNT, CDR2 YENEEA. This CDR3 is 14 amino acids long. V was pared by 5 bases and J by 2 bases, with 12 bases between. As DNA, the CDR3 is TGTGCCAGCAGCCGTGGAGGGATCAACACTGAAGCTTTCTTT. Protein product: CASSRGGINTEAFF.

The chain has TRBV5-1 and TRBJ2-1; TRBD2 agrees at 13 bases. This CDR3 region has 16 residues. The V and J ends lost 6 bases and 8 bases, in that order; junction bases with no gene match: 11. Germline lookup yields CDR1 SGHRS and CDR2 YFSETQ. The CDR3: CASKLTGTSGVDEQFF. The CDR3 coding sequence is TGCGCCAGCAAACTAACCGGGACTAGCGGGGTCGATGAGCAGTTCTTC.

This sequence joins TRBV11-3 and TRBJ2-2; 7 positions match TRBD1. Per the germline V gene, CDR1 is SGHNT and CDR2 is YENEEA. This CDR3 is built from 17 residues. V was clipped by 0 bases and J by 5 bases; unmatched bases: 9. The CDR3 nucleotides are TGTGCCAGCAGCTTAGATCTGAACAGGGGAGTAACCGGGGAGCTGTTTTTT. Protein product: CASSLDLNRGVTGELFF.

The rearrangement uses TRBV9 and TRBJ2-1; 8 bases are shared with TRBD1. The V segment lost 0 bases and the J segment 7 bases; nucleotides outside the gene matches: 6. The CDR3 runs to 15 residues. Germline assignment: CDR1 SGDLS and CDR2 YYNGEE. The CDR3 sequence is CASSVETGGDNEQFF. DNA of the CDR3: TGTGCCAGCAGCGTAGAAACAGGGGGTGATAATGAGCAGTTCTTC.

The gene calls are TRBV19 and TRBJ2-2; 11 bases are shared with TRBD2. The CDR3 loop spans 16 amino acids. The germline V gene encodes CDR1 LNHDA and CDR2 SQIVND (reference sequence). The J segment lost 2 bases and the V segment lost 6 bases, leaving 5 bases of the junction unmatched. This chain's CDR3 is CASRPLAGGNTGELFF. The CDR3, as DNA: TGTGCCAGTAGACCTCTAGCGGGGGGCAACACCGGGGAGCTGTTTTTT.

The chain carries TRBV4-1 and TRBJ2-7; D is unresolved. Trimming took off 0 bases at V and 1 base at J, with 7 bases between the two ends. The CDR3 is 14 amino acids. Germline CDR1 is MGHRA and CDR2 is YSYEKL. The CDR3 loop is CASSQEVESYEQYF. Here the CDR3 DNA reads TGCGCCAGCAGCCAAGAAGTGGAGTCCTACGAGCAGTACTTC.

The chain recombines TRBV25-1 with TRBJ1-5; D remains unclear. The CDR3 is 12 amino acids. Trimming pared 4 bases from V and 2 bases from J, leaving 3 bases between. In germline, CDR1 is MGHDK, CDR2 SYGVNS. The CDR3 DNA follows: TGTGCCAGCAGTGGCGGCAATCAGCCCCAGCATTTT. Translation gives CASSGGNQPQHF.

This sequence joins TRBV15 and TRBJ1-5, with D perhaps matching TRBD1 (5 bases). Trimming took off 5 bases at V and 6 bases at J, with 11 bases between the two ends. CDR1 is LNHNV, CDR2 YYDKDF, per germline (reference sequence). The CDR3 covers 13 residues. The DNA for the CDR3 is TGTGCCACCAGCCCGACAGTTGCTCAGCCCCAGCATTTT. Amino acid sequence: CATSPTVAQPQHF.

The V call is TRBV7-8, the J call TRBJ1-1; D perhaps matches TRBD1 (5 bases). The V end lost 2 bases, the J end lost 0 bases, and 13 bases lay between the germline ends. The CDR3 covers 16 residues. Germline assignment: CDR1 SGHVS and CDR2 FQNEAQ. The DNA of the CDR3 is TGTGCCAGCAGCTTACTCCGACAGCTATTGAACACTGAAGCTTTCTTT. It translates to CASSLLRQLLNTEAFF.